Presented here are 11 T cell receptor beta chains from one specimen sequenced in a study of T cells after yellow fever vaccination (dated by TCRdb to between 2018 and 2020). The sample's treatment or condition label is to be understood as: live attenuated yellow fever vaccine strain. The library came from 5' RACE. Sequencing was carried out with an Illumina NovaSeq 6000. TCRdb reworked the public reads: Q25 trimming with fastp, MiXCR clone assembly, productive beta chains retained. Under each unique CDR3 protein, matching rows form one entry showing the most common genes and DNA. The sample includes over 300,000 distinct CDR3 sequences, with 4.1% observed a single time. The ten top clones hold around 23% of the sample. The source was PBMCs, collected 5 days after the yellow fever booster vaccination. Receptors originate from a man aged 18 to 30 who received the YFV17D yellow fever vaccine.

This clonotype was counted ten times or more. In DNA, the CDR3 is TGTGCCATCAGTGAGTCTACGGGGCGACGTGAAAAACTGTTTTTT. It yields the protein CAISESTGRREKLFF. The gene calls are TRBV10-3 and TRBJ1-4, with a tentative D call TRBD1 (5 bases). From germline, CDR1 is ENHRY and CDR2 SYGVKD. This CDR3 is 15 amino acids long. Trimming cost V 0 bases and J 7 bases, with 12 bases left between them.

Ten or more counts support this clonotype. This chain connects TRBV7-2 to TRBJ2-1, with D perhaps assigned TRBD1 or TRBD2 (6 bases each). With 5 bases removed from V and 3 bases from J, the gap between germline ends came to 17 bases. The CDR3 extends over 16 amino acids. The germline gives CDR1 SGHTA, CDR2 FQGNSA. DNA of the CDR3: TGTGCCAGCAGCCTAGTAGGAGGGGGGCTCTACAATGAGCAGTTCTTC. Translating it yields CASSLVGGGLYNEQFF.

This clonotype was picked up many times. The V and J genes are TRBV7-6 and TRBJ2-1, with a possible D match to TRBD1 (5 bases). The V gene lost 0 bases and the J gene lost 3 bases, with 18 bases spanning the gap. The CDR3 is made up of 18 amino acids. Germline assignment: CDR1 SGHVS and CDR2 FNYEAQ. CDR3 region: CASSLAHYQTVIYNEQFF. DNA of the CDR3: TGTGCCAGCAGCTTAGCCCACTACCAGACAGTGATCTACAATGAGCAGTTCTTC.

The V and J genes are TRBV3-1 and TRBJ2-7; D possibly matches TRBD1 or TRBD2 (6 bases each). V was shortened by 4 bases and J by 9 bases, with 13 bases between the two germline ends. The CDR3 spans 12 residues. The germline V gene encodes CDR1 LGHDT and CDR2 YNNKEL (reference sequence). The DNA of the CDR3 is TGTGCCAGCAGCCGGGGGGCTGAGGGGCAGTACTTC. Protein product: CASSRGAEGQYF.

This chain uses TRBV7-6 with TRBJ2-5; 8 bases map to TRBD1. This CDR3 comprises 15 residues. V lost 1 base to trimming and J lost 4 bases; unmatched junction nucleotides: 5. Germline-derived CDR1 and CDR2 are SGHVS and FNYEAQ. The CDR3 is CASSLVRGRAETQYF. CDR3 in DNA: TGTGCCAGCAGCTTAGTCAGGGGGCGCGCAGAGACCCAGTACTTC. Together with reference TRBV7-6 and TRBJ2-5, the CDR3 gives the full variable domain: GAGVSQSPRYKVTKRGQDVALRCDPISGHVSLYWYRQALGQGPEFLTYFNYEAQQDKSGLPNDRFSAERPEGSISTLTIQRTEQRDSAMYRCASSLVRGRAETQYFGPGTRLLVL.

The chain employs TRBV29-1 and TRBJ2-3; D ambiguous. Germline loops: CDR1 SQVTM, CDR2 ANQGSEA. Trimming took off 6 bases at V and 3 bases at J, with 19 bases between the two ends. This CDR3 spans 15 amino acids. CDR3 coding DNA: TGCAGCGTACCGGGCCAAACCCGGGTGACAGATACGCAGTATTTT. Its protein product is CSVPGQTRVTDTQYF.

The rearrangement uses TRBV7-2 and TRBJ2-4; 9 bases agree with TRBD2. Germline assignment: CDR1 SGHTA and CDR2 FQGNSA. CDR3 length equals 15 residues. The V segment lost 1 base and the J segment 9 bases; nucleotides outside the gene matches: 7. CDR3 nucleotides: TGTGCCAGCAGCTTAGGCGGGGGGGCCGGAGTCATTCAGTACTTC. Its protein product is CASSLGGGAGVIQYF.

This clonotype came up a few times. This sequence joins TRBV3-1 and TRBJ2-1; TRBD2 agrees at 12 bases. Trimming removed 7 bases from V and 5 bases from J; junction bases left unmatched: 6. The CDR3 has 15 amino acids. The germline CDR1 and CDR2 sequences are LGHDT and YNNKEL (reference sequence). CDR3 residues: CASTLAGGSNNEQFF. CDR3 coding DNA: TGTGCCAGCACCCTAGCGGGGGGGTCCAACAATGAGCAGTTCTTC.

In its sample, this clonotype was seen many times. The chain joins TRBV29-1 to TRBJ2-1; D is perhaps TRBD1 (6 bases). The germline V and J ends were trimmed by 4 bases and 0 bases, with 19 bases remaining between them. Germline V gene sequence: CDR1 SQVTM, CDR2 ANQGSEA. The CDR3 contains 17 residues. The CDR3 sequence: CSVGVVGTKSSYNEQFF. CDR3 nucleotides: TGCAGCGTTGGCGTGGTCGGGACAAAGAGCTCCTACAATGAGCAGTTCTTC.

Ten or more counts support this clonotype. This chain uses TRBV12-3 or TRBV12-4 with TRBJ1-3; 8 bases agree with TRBD1. CDR3 size: 17 residues. The trim removed 5 bases at V and 2 bases at J, leaving 11 bases unmatched. CDR3 sequence reads: CASSTGQGPYAGNTIYF. Here the CDR3 DNA reads TGTGCCAGCAGTACCGGACAGGGCCCGTACGCTGGAAACACCATATATTTT.

The rearrangement links TRBV28 to TRBJ1-1; D is perhaps TRBD1 (6 bases). V was pared by 3 bases and J by 2 bases, with 16 bases between. Germline values: CDR1 MDHEN, CDR2 SYDVKM. The CDR3 has 16 residues. The CDR3 bases are TGTGCCAGCAGTTTGGGTTCGAAGGGGGTCAACACTGAAGCTTTCTTT. It yields the protein CASSLGSKGVNTEAFF.